These T cell receptor beta chains were read from a single sample in a study of T-cell memory formation after mild COVID-19. TCRdb passed the 5' RACE reads through MiXCR, listing each CDR3 protein once. The sample carries about 560,000 distinct CDR3 sequences, more than 15% recorded once. The sequencing sample was made of PBMCs or a T cell subset sorted from them (not recorded which). These TCRs come from an adult woman who had mild COVID-19 (a few samples of this study predate the infection). Cell type and time point are not known. Both conserved end residues are part of each CDR3. The D gene is left open where the match is weak. Clone size, where shown, is once, few, many, or a class for clones that have expanded.

cdr3_nt,cdr3_aa,clone_size,v_call,j_call,d_call,cdr3_length
TGTGCCAGCAGCTTGGCGACAGGGAGATTAGAGACCCAGTACTTC,CASSLATGRLETQYF,few,TRBV25-1,TRBJ2-5,TRBD1,15
TGTGCCAGCAGTTTATTCGGGACAGGGGGCACAGATACGCAGTATTTT,CASSLFGTGGTDTQYF,.,TRBV12-3/TRBV12-4,TRBJ2-3,TRBD1,16
TGTGCCAGCAGCCCAGATGGTGCTAATGAAAAACTGTTTTTT,CASSPDGANEKLFF,few,TRBV7-9,TRBJ1-4,.,14
TGTGCCAGCAGCCAGATGAGGGACGGCTACGAGCAGTACTTC,CASSQMRDGYEQYF,.,TRBV7-9,TRBJ2-7,.,14
TGTGCCAGCAGCCACGGACAGGAGAAGGGACAGGGCACTGAAGCTTTCTTT,CASSHGQEKGQGTEAFF,.,TRBV7-9,TRBJ1-1,TRBD1,17
TGTGCCAGCAGCTCAGAAGGACAGGGACTCACTGAAGCTTTCTTT,CASSSEGQGLTEAFF,.,TRBV7-9,TRBJ1-1,TRBD1,15
TGTGCCAGCAGTGCGGTAGGGATACAGCCCCAGCATTTT,CASSAVGIQPQHF,.,TRBV25-1,TRBJ1-5,.,13
TGTGCCAGCTCACCCGTCCCGGGACAGGGGACCTACGAGCAGTACTTC,CASSPVPGQGTYEQYF,few,TRBV18,TRBJ2-7,TRBD1,16
TGCGCCAGCAGTGAGAGGAGGGGGAGTCCGACAGATACGCAGTATTTT,CASSERRGSPTDTQYF,.,TRBV10-2,TRBJ2-3,.,16
TGTGCCAGCAGCGTCGAGGGACAGAAAAACAATGAGCAGTTCTTC,CASSVEGQKNNEQFF,.,TRBV9,TRBJ2-1,TRBD1,15
TGTGCCAGCAGTGCTAGCGGGAGATGGACAGATACGCAGTATTTT,CASSASGRWTDTQYF,.,TRBV25-1,TRBJ2-3,TRBD2,15
TGTGCCAGCAGCCCCCTAGCGGGGGGGCCGGATGAGCAGTTCTTC,CASSPLAGGPDEQFF,few,TRBV7-8,TRBJ2-1,TRBD2,15
TGTCCTAATTACTTGGGGGGGCCACCCGGCTATGGCTACACCTTC,CPNYLGGPPGYGYTF,.,TRBV5-1,TRBJ1-2,.,15
TGTGCCACCAGGGAAACCGGGGCCAACGTCCTGACTTTC,CATRETGANVLTF,.,TRBV19,TRBJ2-6,.,13
TGTGCCAGCAGCTTGGGTAGGGGGGGCGTCGACTACACCTTC,CASSLGRGGVDYTF,few,TRBV7-9,TRBJ1-2,.,14
TGTGCCAGCAGTGAAGCAGGGGGAAACTACAATGAGCAGTTCTTC,CASSEAGGNYNEQFF,many,TRBV6-1,TRBJ2-1,.,15
TGTGCCTGTAACGAGGGGATGGGAGAGACCCAGTACTTC,CACNEGMGETQYF,.,TRBV30,TRBJ2-5,.,13
TGTGCCAGCAGCTTAAACTCCTACAATGAGCAGTTCTTC,CASSLNSYNEQFF,many,TRBV7-2,TRBJ2-1,.,13
TGTGCCAGCAGCCTCACGGGAAACTCCTATAATTCACCCCTCCACTTT,CASSLTGNSYNSPLHF,.,TRBV11-2,TRBJ1-6,.,16
TGTGCCAGCTATGGGACTAGCGGGGGGCAAGAGACCCAGTACTTC,CASYGTSGGQETQYF,.,TRBV27,TRBJ2-5,TRBD2,15
TGTGCCAGCAGCCGAGGTGAGCGCCCCTACGAGCAGTACTTC,CASSRGERPYEQYF,few,TRBV7-6,TRBJ2-7,.,14
TGCAGTGCTAGAGATCCGGCTAGCGGGTTGCAAGAGACCCAGTACTTC,CSARDPASGLQETQYF,.,TRBV20-1,TRBJ2-5,TRBD2,16
TGTGCCACCAGCGGTGTCACCTACGAGCAGTACTTC,CATSGVTYEQYF,few,TRBV15,TRBJ2-7,.,12
TGTGCCAGCAGAACGAGCGGGGGAAACACCGGGGAGCTGTTTTTT,CASRTSGGNTGELFF,few,TRBV6-5,TRBJ2-2,TRBD2,15
TGCAGTGCTAGGGACCGTAGTGGTAGGCTACGGGGTGGCTACACCTTC,CSARDRSGRLRGGYTF,.,TRBV20-1,TRBJ1-2,.,16
TGTGCCTGGAGACTAGCGGGAGTCTCTCTTTCGACAGATACGCAGTATTTT,CAWRLAGVSLSTDTQYF,.,TRBV30,TRBJ2-3,TRBD2,17
TGTGCCAGCAGCTCAGGGACAGGGATAGGCGAGCAGTACTTC,CASSSGTGIGEQYF,.,TRBV7-3,TRBJ2-7,TRBD1,14
TGCGCCAGCAGCTTGTTCGGCAGGTCGGACTCTGGAAACACCATATATTTT,CASSLFGRSDSGNTIYF,few,TRBV5-1,TRBJ1-3,.,17
TGTGCCAGCAGTCCCAGTAATGAAAAACTGTTTTTT,CASSPSNEKLFF,few,TRBV6-5,TRBJ1-4,.,12
TGTGCCAGCAGCTTAGGGACCAGGGGGCGAATAGGAAATCAGCCCCAGCATTTT,CASSLGTRGRIGNQPQHF,.,TRBV7-6,TRBJ1-5,TRBD1,18
TGTGCCAGCAGCCAAGTGGCGGGAGGGAACACTGAAGCTTTCTTT,CASSQVAGGNTEAFF,.,TRBV3-1,TRBJ1-1,.,15
TGTGCCAGCAGCGTAGGCTCAGGGACCTACGAGCAGTACTTC,CASSVGSGTYEQYF,.,TRBV9,TRBJ2-7,.,14
TGTGCCAGCAGTTACTCGACAGGTAGTCGTTGGCCCCAGCATTTT,CASSYSTGSRWPQHF,.,TRBV6-5,TRBJ1-5,.,15
TGTGCCATCAGTGACGGACCTCCCAACAATGAGCAGTTCTTC,CAISDGPPNNEQFF,many,TRBV10-3,TRBJ2-1,.,14
TGCAGTGCTAGTGTACCCCCGACAGGGACCTCCTACGAGCAGTACTTC,CSASVPPTGTSYEQYF,few,TRBV20-1,TRBJ2-7,TRBD1,16
TGTGCCAGCAGCACACAACAGTTAGATGAGCAGTTCTTC,CASSTQQLDEQFF,.,TRBV5-6,TRBJ2-1,.,13
TGTGCCAGCAGCTTAATACTAGCGGGAGGAGTGTCGGATACGCAGTATTTT,CASSLILAGGVSDTQYF,few,TRBV7-8,TRBJ2-3,TRBD2,17
TGTGCCAGCAGCTTAGGGTCGGTCTCTGGAAACACCATATATTTT,CASSLGSVSGNTIYF,few,TRBV11-2,TRBJ1-3,.,15
TGCGCCAGCAGGGGGGCTTGGGAGACCCAGTACTTC,CASRGAWETQYF,few,TRBV5-1,TRBJ2-5,.,12
TGTGCCAGCAGTTACTCGAGCTCCTACAATGAGCAGTTCTTC,CASSYSSSYNEQFF,many,TRBV6-2/TRBV6-3,TRBJ2-1,.,14
TGTGCCAGCAGCCCCTGGGGGACGACAGGGCTCGGCGCTTTCTTT,CASSPWGTTGLGAFF,few,TRBV12-3/TRBV12-4,TRBJ1-1,TRBD1,15
TGTGCCATCCGTAGCGGATATACGCAGTATTTT,CAIRSGYTQYF,few,TRBV19,TRBJ2-3,.,11
TGTGCCAGCAGCGAACCTGGACGGAACACTGAAGCTTTCTTT,CASSEPGRNTEAFF,few,TRBV9,TRBJ1-1,.,14
TGTGCCAGCAGCGTAGAGACTAGCGGAACCTACAATGAGCAGTTCTTC,CASSVETSGTYNEQFF,.,TRBV9,TRBJ2-1,TRBD2,16
TGTGCCAGCAGTACGACAGGGGTCGGTATGAACACTGAAGCTTTCTTT,CASSTTGVGMNTEAFF,.,TRBV12-3/TRBV12-4,TRBJ1-1,TRBD1,16
TGTGCCAGCAGCTTAGATGGCAGGGGCCGTAGCAATCAGCCCCAGCATTTT,CASSLDGRGRSNQPQHF,many,TRBV7-9,TRBJ1-5,.,17
TGTGCCACCAGTGATTTGACCGGGGGGGCAGATACGCAGTATTTT,CATSDLTGGADTQYF,.,TRBV24-1,TRBJ2-3,TRBD2,15
TGTGCCAGCAGTACTAGCGGGGATGCAGATACGCAGTATTTT,CASSTSGDADTQYF,few,TRBV27,TRBJ2-3,TRBD2,14
TGTGCCAGCTCACCCAGGGGAACGGAGCAGTTCTTC,CASSPRGTEQFF,many,TRBV18,TRBJ2-1,.,12
TGTGCCAGCTCACCAGGGGACAGGAGGAATACGCAGTATTTT,CASSPGDRRNTQYF,few,TRBV18,TRBJ2-3,TRBD1,14
TGTGCCAGCAGCTTACCAGCGGGAGGTGGTAGGACCTACGAGCAGTACTTC,CASSLPAGGGRTYEQYF,few,TRBV7-6,TRBJ2-7,TRBD2,17
TGTGCCACCAGTGACCGAATAAGGGCAGAGACCCAGTACTTC,CATSDRIRAETQYF,few,TRBV24-1,TRBJ2-5,.,14
TGTGCCAGCAGCTTAACCGGAGGGGCTAGCACAGATACGCAGTATTTT,CASSLTGGASTDTQYF,few,TRBV7-6,TRBJ2-3,.,16
TGTGCCAGCAGCGTGGATCCGGGACAGGGCAGCGAGCAGTACTTC,CASSVDPGQGSEQYF,few,TRBV9,TRBJ2-7,TRBD1,15
TGCGCCAGCTGCGATCCGGACAGGGGAGCCTACGAGCAGTACTTC,CASCDPDRGAYEQYF,.,TRBV5-1,TRBJ2-7,TRBD1,15